This TCR beta chain derives from a study of response to subunit inactivated influenza vaccine. Broader study findings: Only a handful of new T cells, the authors suggested, are recruited with each seasonal influenza vaccination.

This CDR3 is built from 14 residues. The V and J ends lost 1 base and 1 base respectively, with 8 bases between them. The germline V gene encodes CDR1 SQVTM and CDR2 ANQGSEA. TCRdb reprocessed the RT-PCR reads with MiXCR, giving one entry per CDR3 protein. The sample has 530,000 or so distinct CDR3 sequences; 25% are singletons. Turning to this clonotype: Its specificity is unknown.

V is TRBV29-1 and J is TRBJ2-1; D ambiguous. The source was CD4+ T cells sorted from PBMCs, collected about 5 days after vaccination. The TCR originated in a middle-aged man who received an inactivated influenza vaccine. Here the CDR3 reads CSVEVSSSYNEQFF. DNA for the CDR3: TGCAGCGTTGAAGTTTCTAGTTCCTACAATGAGCAGTTCTTC.